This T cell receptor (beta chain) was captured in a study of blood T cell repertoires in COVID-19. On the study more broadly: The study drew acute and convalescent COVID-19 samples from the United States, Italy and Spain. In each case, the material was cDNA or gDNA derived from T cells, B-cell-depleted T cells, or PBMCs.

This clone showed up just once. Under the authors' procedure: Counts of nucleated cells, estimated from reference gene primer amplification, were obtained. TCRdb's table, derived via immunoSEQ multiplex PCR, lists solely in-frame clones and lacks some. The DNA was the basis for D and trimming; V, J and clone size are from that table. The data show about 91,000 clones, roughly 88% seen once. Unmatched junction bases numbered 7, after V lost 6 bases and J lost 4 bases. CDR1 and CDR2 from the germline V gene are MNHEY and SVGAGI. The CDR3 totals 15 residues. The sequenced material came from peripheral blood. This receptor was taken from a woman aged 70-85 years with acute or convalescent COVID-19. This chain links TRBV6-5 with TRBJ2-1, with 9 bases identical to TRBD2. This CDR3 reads CASRASGTTYNEQFF. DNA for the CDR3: TGTGCCAGCAGAGCTAGCGGGACGACTTACAATGAGCAGTTCTTC.